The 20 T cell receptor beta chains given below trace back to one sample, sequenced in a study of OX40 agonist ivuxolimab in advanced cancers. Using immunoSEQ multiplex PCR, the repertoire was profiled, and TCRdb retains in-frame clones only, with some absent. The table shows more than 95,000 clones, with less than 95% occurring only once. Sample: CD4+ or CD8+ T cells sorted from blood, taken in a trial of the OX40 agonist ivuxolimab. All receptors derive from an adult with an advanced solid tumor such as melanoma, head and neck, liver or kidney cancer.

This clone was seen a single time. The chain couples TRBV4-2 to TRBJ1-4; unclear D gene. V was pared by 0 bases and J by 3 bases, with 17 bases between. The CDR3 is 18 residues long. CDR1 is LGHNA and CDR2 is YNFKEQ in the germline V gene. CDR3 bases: TGTGCCAGCAGCCAAGAGAGGGCGGTCTGGGTCTCTAATGAAAAACTGTTTTTT. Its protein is CASSQERAVWVSNEKLFF.

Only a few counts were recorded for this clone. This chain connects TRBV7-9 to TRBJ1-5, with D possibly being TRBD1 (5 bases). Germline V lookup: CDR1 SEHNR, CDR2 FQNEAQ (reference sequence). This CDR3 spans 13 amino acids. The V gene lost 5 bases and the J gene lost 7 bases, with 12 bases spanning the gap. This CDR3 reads CASSDEWGQPQHF. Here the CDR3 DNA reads TGTGCCAGCAGCGACGAGTGGGGCCAGCCCCAGCATTTT.

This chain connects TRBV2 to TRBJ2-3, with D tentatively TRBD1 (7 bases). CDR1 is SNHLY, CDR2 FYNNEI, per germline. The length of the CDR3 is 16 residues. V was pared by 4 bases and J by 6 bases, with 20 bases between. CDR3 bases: TGTGCCAGCAGTGCGCCGGGACTCCCAGGGGGGGATACGCAGTATTTT. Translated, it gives CASSAPGLPGGDTQYF.

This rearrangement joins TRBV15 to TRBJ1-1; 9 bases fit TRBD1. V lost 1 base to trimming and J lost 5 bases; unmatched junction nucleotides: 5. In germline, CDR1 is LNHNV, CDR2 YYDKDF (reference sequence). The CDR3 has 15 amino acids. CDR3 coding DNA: TGTGCCACCAGCAGAGGTGGGACAGGGAGGACTGAAGCTTTCTTT. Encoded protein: CATSRGGTGRTEAFF.

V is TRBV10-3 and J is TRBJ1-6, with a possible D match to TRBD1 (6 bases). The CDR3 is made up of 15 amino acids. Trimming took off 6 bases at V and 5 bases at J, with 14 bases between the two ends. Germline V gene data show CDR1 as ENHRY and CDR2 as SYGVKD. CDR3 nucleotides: TGTGCCATCAGCAAACAGGGTACGCATAATTCACCCCTCCACTTT. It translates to CAISKQGTHNSPLHF.

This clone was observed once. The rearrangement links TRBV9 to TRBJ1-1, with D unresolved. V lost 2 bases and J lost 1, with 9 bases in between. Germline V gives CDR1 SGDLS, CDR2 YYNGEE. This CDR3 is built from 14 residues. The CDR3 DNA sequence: TGTGCCAGCAGCGTCATAGGAAAGAACACTGAAGCTTTCTTT. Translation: CASSVIGKNTEAFF.

CDR3 loop: CASSGQRNTEAFF. The CDR3 DNA is TGTGCCAGCAGCGGTCAGAGGAACACTGAAGCTTTCTTT. The chain recombines TRBV9 with TRBJ1-1; D gene unclear. Between the trimmed V and J ends, which lost 3 bases and 1 base, there was a span of 7 bases. Germline lookup yields CDR1 SGDLS and CDR2 YYNGEE. This CDR3 region has 13 residues.

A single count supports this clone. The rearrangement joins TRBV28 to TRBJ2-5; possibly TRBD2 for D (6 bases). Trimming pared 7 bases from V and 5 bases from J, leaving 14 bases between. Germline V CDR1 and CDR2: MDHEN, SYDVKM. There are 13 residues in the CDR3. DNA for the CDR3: TGTGCCAGCAAGGAGGGGAGGATGGAGACCCAGTACTTC. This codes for CASKEGRMETQYF. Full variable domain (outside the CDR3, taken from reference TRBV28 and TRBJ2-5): DVKVTQSSRYLVKRTGEKVFLECVQDMDHENMFWYRQDPGLGLRLIYFSYDVKMKEKGDIPEGYSVSREKKERFSLILESASTNQTSMYLCASKEGRMETQYFGPGTRLLVL.

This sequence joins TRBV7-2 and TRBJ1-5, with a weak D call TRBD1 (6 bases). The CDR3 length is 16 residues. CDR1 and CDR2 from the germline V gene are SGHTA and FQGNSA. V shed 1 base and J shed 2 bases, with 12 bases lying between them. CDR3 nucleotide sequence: TGTGCCAGCAGCTTAGTTGGGGGGCGAGGCAATCAGCCCCAGCATTTT. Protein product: CASSLVGGRGNQPQHF.

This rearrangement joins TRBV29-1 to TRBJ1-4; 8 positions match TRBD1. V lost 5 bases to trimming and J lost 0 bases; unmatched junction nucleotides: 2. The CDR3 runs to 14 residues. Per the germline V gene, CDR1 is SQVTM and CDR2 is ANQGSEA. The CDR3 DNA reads TGCAGCGTTACAGGGGGAGCAACTAATGAAAAACTGTTTTTT. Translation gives CSVTGGATNEKLFF.

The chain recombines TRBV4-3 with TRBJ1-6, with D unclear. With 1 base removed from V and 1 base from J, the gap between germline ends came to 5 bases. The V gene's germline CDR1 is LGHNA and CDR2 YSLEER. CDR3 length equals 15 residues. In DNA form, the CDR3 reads TGCGCCAGCAGCCAAGGACCGTCCTATAATTCACCCCTCCACTTT. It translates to CASSQGPSYNSPLHF.

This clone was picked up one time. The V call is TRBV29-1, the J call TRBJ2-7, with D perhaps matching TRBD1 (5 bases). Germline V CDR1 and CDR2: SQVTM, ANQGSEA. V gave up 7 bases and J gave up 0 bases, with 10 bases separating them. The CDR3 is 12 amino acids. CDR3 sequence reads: CSAGHNSYEQYF. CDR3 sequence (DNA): TGCAGCGCCGGACATAACTCCTACGAGCAGTACTTC.

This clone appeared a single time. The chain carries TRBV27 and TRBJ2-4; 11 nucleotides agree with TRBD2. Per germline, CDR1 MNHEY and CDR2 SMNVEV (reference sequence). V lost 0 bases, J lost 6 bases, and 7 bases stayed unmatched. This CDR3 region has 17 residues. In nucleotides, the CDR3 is TGTGCCAGCAGTTTATCTGCTAGCGGGAGGTCGGGAAACATTCAGTACTTC. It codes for CASSLSASGRSGNIQYF.

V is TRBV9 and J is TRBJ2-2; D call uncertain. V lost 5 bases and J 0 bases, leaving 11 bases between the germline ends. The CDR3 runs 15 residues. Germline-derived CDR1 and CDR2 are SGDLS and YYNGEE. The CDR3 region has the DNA TGTGCCAGCAGGCTTGGGCTATCGAACACCGGGGAGCTGTTTTTT. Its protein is CASRLGLSNTGELFF.

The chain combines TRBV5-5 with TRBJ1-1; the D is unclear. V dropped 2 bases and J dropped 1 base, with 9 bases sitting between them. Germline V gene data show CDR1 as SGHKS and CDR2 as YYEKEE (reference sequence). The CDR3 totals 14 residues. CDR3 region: CASSLSESNTEAFF. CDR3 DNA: TGTGCCAGCAGCTTATCCGAATCGAACACTGAAGCTTTCTTT.

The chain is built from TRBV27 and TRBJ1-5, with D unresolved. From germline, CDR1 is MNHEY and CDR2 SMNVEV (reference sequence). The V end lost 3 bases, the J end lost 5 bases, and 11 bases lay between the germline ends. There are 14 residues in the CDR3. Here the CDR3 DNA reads TGTGCCAGCAGTTTCGAGGTAGGTTATCAGCCCCAGCATTTT. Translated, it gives CASSFEVGYQPQHF.

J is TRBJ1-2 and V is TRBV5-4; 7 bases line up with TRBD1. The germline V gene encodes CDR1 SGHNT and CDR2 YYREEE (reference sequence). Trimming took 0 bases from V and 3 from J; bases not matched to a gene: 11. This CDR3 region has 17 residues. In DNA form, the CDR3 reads TGTGCCAGCAGCTTGGCAAAACAGGGGAGGGGGCACTATGGCTACACCTTC. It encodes CASSLAKQGRGHYGYTF.

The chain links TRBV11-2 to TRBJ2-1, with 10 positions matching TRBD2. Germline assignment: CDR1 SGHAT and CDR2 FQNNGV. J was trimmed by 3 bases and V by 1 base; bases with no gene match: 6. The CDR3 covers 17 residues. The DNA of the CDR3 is TGTGCCAGCAGCTTAGTGGGTAGCGGGGGGTACTACAATGAGCAGTTCTTC. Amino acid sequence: CASSLVGSGGYYNEQFF.

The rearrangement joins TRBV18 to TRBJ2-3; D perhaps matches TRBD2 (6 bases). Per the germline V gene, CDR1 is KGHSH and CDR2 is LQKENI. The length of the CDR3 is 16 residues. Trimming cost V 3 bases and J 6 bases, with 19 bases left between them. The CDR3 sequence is CASSPNRDWILDTQYF. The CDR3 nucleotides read TGTGCCAGCTCACCTAACCGGGACTGGATTTTGGATACGCAGTATTTT. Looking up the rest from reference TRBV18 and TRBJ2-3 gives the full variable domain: NAGVMQNPRHLVRRRGQEARLRCSPMKGHSHVYWYRQLPEEGLKFMVYLQKENIIDESGMPKERFSAEFPKEGPSILRIQQVVRGDSAAYFCASSPNRDWILDTQYFGPGTRLTVL.

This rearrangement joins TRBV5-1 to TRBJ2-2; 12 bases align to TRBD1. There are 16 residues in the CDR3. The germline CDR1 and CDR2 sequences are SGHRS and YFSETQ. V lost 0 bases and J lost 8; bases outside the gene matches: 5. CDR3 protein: CASSLDGTGGVGELFF. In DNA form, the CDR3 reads TGCGCCAGCAGCTTGGACGGGACAGGGGGCGTAGGGGAGCTGTTTTTT.